The 21 T cell receptor beta chains given below trace back to one sample, sequenced in a study of human thymus T cells (dated by TCRdb to 2018 to 2021). The thymus tissue came from surgical resects taken out during corrective cardiac surgery. The library came from the immunoSEQ multiplex PCR assay. Sourced from immuneACCESS, this table was stored by TCRdb with only in-frame sequences that have V and J called. A share of the clones is absent; for the studies checked, an unresolved V gene accounts for under half, and the remainder has no known explanation. The sample table shows about 78,000 clones, and 90% to 98% are seen once. Clones ranked in the top ten supply roughly 0.031% of the sample. Material: thymus tissue. The receptors stem from a boy in the first two years of life with a congenital heart defect but otherwise immunologically healthy.

V and J are TRBV2 and TRBJ1-1, with a weak D call TRBD1 (6 bases). This CDR3 is 13 amino acids long. CDR1 and CDR2 (germline): SNHLY, FYNNEI. V lost 6 bases and J 1 base, leaving 9 bases between the germline ends. The CDR3 bases are TGTGCCAGCAGCCAGGGGAGGAACACTGAAGCTTTCTTT. Its translation: CASSQGRNTEAFF.

The chain recombines TRBV5-1 with TRBJ2-7; 10 bases are a match to TRBD1. V gave up 0 bases and J gave up 1 base; unmatched junction bases: 4. The CDR3 runs to 16 residues. Germline loops: CDR1 SGHRS, CDR2 YFSETQ. The CDR3 here is CASSLAPGQGSYEQYF. DNA of the CDR3: TGCGCCAGCAGCTTGGCCCCGGGACAGGGGTCCTACGAGCAGTACTTC.

The rearrangement links TRBV5-1 to TRBJ2-4, with 13 bases identical to TRBD2. CDR3 length equals 17 residues. Per the germline V gene, CDR1 is SGHRS and CDR2 is YFSETQ. V trimming: 3 bases; J trimming: 9 bases; junction bases outside the gene matches: 12. In DNA form, the CDR3 reads TGCGCCAGCAGCTCGCAACTAGCGGGGGGGCCGAAGGTCATTCAGTACTTC. Its translation is CASSSQLAGGPKVIQYF.

J is TRBJ1-1 and V is TRBV5-1; 12 bases are a match to TRBD1. Germline lookup yields CDR1 SGHRS and CDR2 YFSETQ. The CDR3 runs to 16 residues. V shed 5 bases and J 3 bases; nucleotides not matched to a gene: 8. The CDR3 coding sequence is TGCGCCAGCAGTCCCCGGGACAGGGGGCTAGACACTGAAGCTTTCTTT. This gives the protein CASSPRDRGLDTEAFF.

The rearrangement links TRBV5-5 to TRBJ1-4; 8 bases map to TRBD1. V trimming: 2 bases; J trimming: 0 bases; junction bases outside the gene matches: 12. Germline lookup yields CDR1 SGHKS and CDR2 YYEKEE (reference sequence). The CDR3 totals 19 residues. CDR3 DNA sequence: TGTGCCAGCAGCTTCGGTTTGGGACAGGAGCATCCAACTAATGAAAAACTGTTTTTT. Translated: CASSFGLGQEHPTNEKLFF.

The J gene is TRBJ2-7, the V gene TRBV25-1; TRBD2 matches 10 bases. This CDR3 is 15 amino acids long. J was trimmed by 4 bases and V by 4 bases; bases with no gene match: 7. Looked up from germline, CDR1 is MGHDK and CDR2 is SYGVNS. CDR3 in DNA: TGTGCCAGCAGTGTAGCCCCGGGACTAGCGTACGAGCAGTACTTC. Its translation: CASSVAPGLAYEQYF.

This sequence joins TRBV7-2 and TRBJ1-3; no clear D. The CDR3 has 16 amino acids. The V gene's germline CDR1 is SGHTA and CDR2 FQGNSA. Trimming took off 5 bases at V and 3 bases at J, with 17 bases between the two ends. DNA for the CDR3: TGTGCCAGCAGCGCCGCGCTCAGGTTCATTGGAAACACCATATATTTT. It is translated as CASSAALRFIGNTIYF.

The J gene is TRBJ1-1, the V gene TRBV6-6; 7 positions match TRBD1. J gave up 5 bases and V 3 bases, and 6 bases lay outside the gene matches. Germline values: CDR1 MNHNY, CDR2 SVGAGI (reference sequence). The CDR3 is made up of 14 amino acids. The CDR3 DNA reads TGTGCCAGCAGTTATTCAGGCAGGGGGACTGAAGCTTTCTTT. Translating gives CASSYSGRGTEAFF.

The chain recombines TRBV5-1 with TRBJ1-2; possibly TRBD1 for D (6 bases). Germline lookup yields CDR1 SGHRS and CDR2 YFSETQ. The CDR3 covers 16 residues. The germline V and J ends were trimmed by 5 bases and 7 bases, with 24 bases remaining between them. CDR3 nucleotide sequence: TGCGCCAGCAGTCACCACCCTGAGGGGGGTGTCTCTGGCTACACCTTC. Its protein is CASSHHPEGGVSGYTF.

This clone was detected only a few times. The chain joins TRBV10-3 to TRBJ1-6, with D hard to call. The length of the CDR3 is 12 residues. Trimming left V 4 bases short and J 5 bases short, with 3 bases between. The germline CDR1 and CDR2 sequences are ENHRY and SYGVKD. CDR3 loop: CAISGNNSPLHF. The CDR3 region has the DNA TGTGCCATCAGTGGAAATAATTCACCCCTCCACTTT.

The J gene is TRBJ1-1, the V gene TRBV5-1; the match to TRBD1 covers 7 bases. Germline V gene data show CDR1 as SGHRS and CDR2 as YFSETQ. The CDR3 is 15 amino acids. Unmatched junction bases numbered 7, after V lost 0 bases and J lost 5 bases. CDR3 in DNA: TGCGCCAGCAGCTTGGCCGGACAGGATGAGACTGAAGCTTTCTTT. It codes for CASSLAGQDETEAFF.

In DNA, the CDR3 is TGTGCCAGTAGCATGTGGGGGCCAAGGGGGTCGGTCACTGAAGCTTTCTTT. It codes for CASSMWGPRGSVTEAFF. This chain connects TRBV19 to TRBJ1-1, with a possible D match to TRBD1 (6 bases). V was trimmed by 6 bases and J by 4 bases, leaving 24 bases between them. The CDR3 is 17 residues long. The germline V gene has CDR1 LNHDA and CDR2 SQIVND (reference sequence).

The gene calls are TRBV5-1 and TRBJ1-1, with 7 bases identical to TRBD1. Germline V lookup: CDR1 SGHRS, CDR2 YFSETQ. The V gene end was trimmed by 0 bases and the J gene end by 7 bases; junction bases not matched to a gene: 6. This CDR3 has 14 residues. For the CDR3, the DNA is TGCGCCAGCAGCTTGGCGGCAGGGGGGAGTGAAGCTTTCTTT. Translation: CASSLAAGGSEAFF.

The chain carries TRBV12-5 and TRBJ1-2; the match to TRBD1 covers 11 bases. This CDR3 contains 18 residues. CDR1 and CDR2 (germline): LGHNT, FRNRAP. Germline trimming cut 2 bases from V and 6 bases from J; bases unmatched to any gene: 14. CDR3 in amino acids: CASGLTSPRDRGGNGYTF. CDR3 DNA sequence: TGTGCTAGTGGTTTGACCTCACCCCGGGACAGGGGGGGGAATGGCTACACCTTC.

This chain connects TRBV6-1 to TRBJ2-1; D is uncertain. Germline V gene lookup returns CDR1 MNHNS and CDR2 SASEGT. The CDR3 is made up of 12 amino acids. Trimming shortened V by 4 bases and J by 3 bases, and 4 bases separated the two germline ends. The CDR3 nucleotides read TGTGCCAGCAGTGGATTCTACAATGAGCAGTTCTTC. Amino acid sequence: CASSGFYNEQFF.

The chain is built from TRBV7-2 and TRBJ1-6, with TRBD1 matching 9 bases. With V trimmed by 1 base and J by 8 bases, 6 bases remained unmatched. The germline CDR1 and CDR2 sequences are SGHTA and FQGNSA. The CDR3 extends over 16 amino acids. The DNA for the CDR3 is TGTGCCAGCAGCTTAGGAGTGACAGGGGGTGATTCACCCCTCCACTTT. As protein: CASSLGVTGGDSPLHF.

The rearrangement links TRBV25-1 to TRBJ2-4; the match to TRBD2 covers 10 bases. Germline CDR1 and CDR2: MGHDK and SYGVNS. This CDR3 comprises 16 residues. V trimming: 2 bases; J trimming: 9 bases; junction bases outside the gene matches: 10. The CDR3 nucleotides are TGTGCCAGCAGTGAAGGACAAGCGGGGGGGCAGGGCATTCAGTACTTC. This codes for CASSEGQAGGQGIQYF.

The chain employs TRBV19 and TRBJ1-5; unclear D gene. CDR1 and CDR2 (germline): LNHDA, SQIVND (reference sequence). The CDR3 runs to 14 residues. V was shortened by 3 bases and J by 2 bases, with 8 bases between the two germline ends. CDR3 protein: CASSMEGGNQPQHF. CDR3 nucleotides: TGTGCCAGTAGTATGGAAGGAGGCAATCAGCCCCAGCATTTT.

V usage is TRBV4-3 and J usage is TRBJ1-2; tentatively, D is TRBD1 (5 bases). The CDR3 sequence is 15 residues long. V was trimmed by 2 bases and J by 4 bases, leaving 14 bases between them. The germline V gene encodes CDR1 LGHNA and CDR2 YSLEER. The CDR3 region is CASSQRSPDSYGYTF. The CDR3 DNA reads TGCGCCAGCAGCCAAAGGTCCCCTGACAGCTATGGCTACACCTTC.

V is TRBV5-1 and J is TRBJ1-4; the D gene is possibly TRBD1 (5 bases). Trimming took 3 bases from V and 8 from J, leaving 14 bases between them. This CDR3 is 14 amino acids long. CDR1 SGHRS and CDR2 YFSETQ come from the germline V gene. The CDR3 nucleotides are TGCGCCAGCAGCTGCTCCCGGGACGGGGAAAAACTGTTTTTT. Encoded protein: CASSCSRDGEKLFF. Drawing the rest from reference TRBV5-1 and TRBJ1-4, the complete variable domain is KAGVTQTPRYLIKTRGQQVTLSCSPISGHRSVSWYQQTPGQGLQFLFEYFSETQRNKGNFPGRFSGRQFSNSRSEMNVSTLELGDSALYLCASSCSRDGEKLFFGSGTQLSVL.

The chain carries TRBV6-5 and TRBJ2-7; no clear D. The germline V gene has CDR1 MNHEY and CDR2 SVGAGI. The CDR3 length is 13 residues. Trimming left V 2 bases short and J 5 bases short, with 10 bases between. CDR3 in amino acids: CASSYLTADEQYF. CDR3 nucleotides: TGTGCCAGCAGTTACCTTACGGCGGACGAGCAGTACTTC.